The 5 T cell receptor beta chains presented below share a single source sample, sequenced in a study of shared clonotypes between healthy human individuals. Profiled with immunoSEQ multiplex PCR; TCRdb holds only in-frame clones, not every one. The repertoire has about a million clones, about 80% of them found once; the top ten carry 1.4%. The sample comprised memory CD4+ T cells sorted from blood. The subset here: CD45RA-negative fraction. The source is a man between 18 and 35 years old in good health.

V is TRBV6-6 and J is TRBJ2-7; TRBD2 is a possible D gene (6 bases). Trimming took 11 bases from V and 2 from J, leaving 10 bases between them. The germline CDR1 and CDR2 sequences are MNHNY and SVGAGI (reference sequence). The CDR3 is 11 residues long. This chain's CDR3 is CAAGQTYEQYF. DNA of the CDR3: TGTGCCGCGGGGCAGACCTACGAGCAGTACTTC.

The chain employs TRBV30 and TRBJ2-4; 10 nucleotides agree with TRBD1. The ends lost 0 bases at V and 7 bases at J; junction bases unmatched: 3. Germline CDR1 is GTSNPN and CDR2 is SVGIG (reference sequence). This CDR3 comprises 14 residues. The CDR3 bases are TGTGCCTGGAGTGTAGGGGGACAGGGGAACATTCAGTACTTC. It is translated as CAWSVGGQGNIQYF.

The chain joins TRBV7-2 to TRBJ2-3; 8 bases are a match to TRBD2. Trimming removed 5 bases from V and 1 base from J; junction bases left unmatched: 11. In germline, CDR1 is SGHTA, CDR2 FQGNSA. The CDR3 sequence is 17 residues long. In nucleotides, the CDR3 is TGTGCCAGCAGCCTCCGCCCGCGGGGGGTAGGCACAGATACGCAGTATTTT. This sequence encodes CASSLRPRGVGTDTQYF.

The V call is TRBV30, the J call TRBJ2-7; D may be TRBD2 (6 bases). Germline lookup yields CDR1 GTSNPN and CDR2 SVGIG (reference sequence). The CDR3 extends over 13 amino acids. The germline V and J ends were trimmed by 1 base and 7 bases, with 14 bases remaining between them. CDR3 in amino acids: CAWSGAGSREQYF. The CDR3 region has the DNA TGTGCCTGGAGTGGGGCGGGATCGAGGGAGCAGTACTTC.

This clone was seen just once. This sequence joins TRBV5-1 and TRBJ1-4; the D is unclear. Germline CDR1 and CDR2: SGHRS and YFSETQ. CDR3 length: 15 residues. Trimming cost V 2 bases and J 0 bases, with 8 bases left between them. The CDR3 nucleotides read TGCGCCAGCAGCTTATTATCTGCAACTAATGAAAAACTGTTTTTT. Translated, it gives CASSLLSATNEKLFF.